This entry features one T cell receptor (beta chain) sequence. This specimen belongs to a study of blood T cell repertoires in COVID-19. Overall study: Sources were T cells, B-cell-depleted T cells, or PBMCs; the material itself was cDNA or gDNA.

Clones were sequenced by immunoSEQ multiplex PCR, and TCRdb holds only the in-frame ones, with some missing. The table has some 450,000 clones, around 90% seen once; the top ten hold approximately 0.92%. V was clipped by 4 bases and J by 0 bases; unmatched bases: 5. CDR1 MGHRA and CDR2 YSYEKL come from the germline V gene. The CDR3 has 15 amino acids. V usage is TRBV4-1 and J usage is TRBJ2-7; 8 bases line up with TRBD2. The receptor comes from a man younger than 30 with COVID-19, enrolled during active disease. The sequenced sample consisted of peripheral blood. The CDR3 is CASSPNGGGSYEQYF. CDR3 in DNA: TGCGCCAGCAGCCCCAACGGGGGGGGCTCCTACGAGCAGTACTTC.